This T cell receptor beta chain stems from a study of T cell responses to AZD1222 COVID-19 vaccine. Study in general: It was second doses at about 4 or about 12 weeks that were pooled. Findings of the study overall: Sampled repertoires all dated from after the peak T cell response. Most donors were white British, females outnumbered males, and clonal diversity was possibly underestimated. Targets within unmutated variant regions were reportedly found for nearly half of spike-specific TCRs.

J gave up 0 bases and V 6 bases, and 2 bases lay outside the gene matches. CDR1 is SQVTM, CDR2 ANQGSEA, per germline. This CDR3 spans 13 amino acids. Measured with immunoSEQ multiplex PCR; TCRdb has only the in-frame clones, and not every one. The sample yields roughly 180,000 clones, about 93% seen once. As concerns this clone: Its antigen is unknown.

The sequences come from peripheral blood, collected on day 0 of AZD1222 vaccination. This receptor was taken from an adult in good health. The chain couples TRBV29-1 to TRBJ1-3; the match to TRBD1 covers 7 bases. DNA of the CDR3: TGCAGCGTCCGGGACAGCTCTGGAAACACCATATATTTT. The encoded protein is CSVRDSSGNTIYF. The full variable domain, with the rest looked up from reference TRBV29-1 and TRBJ1-3, is SAVISQKPSRDICQRGTSLTIQCQVDSQVTMMFWYRQQPGQSLTLIATANQGSEATYESGFVIDKFPISRPNLTFSTLTVSNMSPEDSSIYLCSVRDSSGNTIYFGEGSWLTVV.